The clone carrying this T cell receptor (beta chain) has only a few counts. These data are taken from a study of blood T cell repertoires in COVID-19. The table came from immunoSEQ multiplex PCR; TCRdb's copy has only in-frame clones and leaves some out. The sample has 100,000 to 150,000 clones, around 88% seen once; the top ten hold about 2.3%. Material for sequencing was PBMCs or T cells enriched from blood (not recorded which). The receptor's source is a woman in her forties or fifties who had recovered from COVID-19.

The CDR3 DNA reads TGTGCTAGTGGTTTTGGAGCGGGGACTAGCACAGATACGCAGTATTTT. The encoded protein is CASGFGAGTSTDTQYF. The chain has TRBV12-5 and TRBJ2-3, with 7 bases lining up with TRBD2. The J segment lost 0 bases and the V segment lost 3 bases, leaving 6 bases of the junction unmatched. The germline CDR1 and CDR2 sequences are LGHNT and FRNRAP. CDR3 length equals 16 residues. The full variable domain, with the rest looked up from reference TRBV12-5 and TRBJ2-3, is DARVTQTPRHKVTEMGQEVTMRCQPILGHNTVFWYRQTMMQGLELLAYFRNRAPLDDSGMPKDRFSAEMPDATLATLKIQPSEPRDSAVYFCASGFGAGTSTDTQYFGPGTRLTVL.